Each of the 20 T cell receptor beta chains below was sequenced from the same sample in a study of blood T cell repertoires in COVID-19. Libraries were prepared by immunoSEQ multiplex PCR; TCRdb keeps only in-frame clonotypes and omits some of them. This table has around 150,000 clones, 65% to 85% appearing once. The sample was PBMCs or T cells enriched from blood (not recorded which). The receptors stem from a man in his forties who had recovered from COVID-19.

The CDR3 nucleotides read TGTGCCATCAGTGATGCCGGGGGCAATCAGCCCCAGCATTTT. Translated, it gives CAISDAGGNQPQHF. The chain joins TRBV10-3 to TRBJ1-5, with no clear D. This CDR3 is 14 amino acids long. Looked up from germline, CDR1 is ENHRY and CDR2 is SYGVKD. V was pared by 3 bases and J by 2 bases, with 8 bases between.

The chain is built from TRBV7-9 and TRBJ2-7; D is possibly TRBD2 (6 bases). There are 13 residues in the CDR3. The V gene lost 5 bases and the J gene lost 6 bases, with 14 bases spanning the gap. Germline V gives CDR1 SEHNR, CDR2 FQNEAQ (reference sequence). CDR3 sequence reads: CASSEEGLAEQYV. CDR3 DNA: TGTGCCAGCAGCGAAGAGGGACTCGCCGAGCAGTACGTC.

V and J are TRBV5-6 and TRBJ1-2, with D maybe TRBD1 (6 bases). V shed 4 bases and J shed 2 bases, with 9 bases lying between them. CDR3 size: 13 residues. Germline assignment: CDR1 SGHDT and CDR2 YYEEEE. This chain's CDR3 is CASSTTGNYGYTF. CDR3 DNA: TGTGCCAGCAGCACCACAGGGAACTATGGCTACACCTTC.

The chain combines TRBV30 with TRBJ2-3, with TRBD2 matching over 14 bases. Trimming at V came to 1 base and at J to 3 bases, leaving 6 bases not matched to a gene. Germline V gives CDR1 GTSNPN, CDR2 SVGIG (reference sequence). The CDR3 consists of 17 residues. CDR3 amino acids: CAWSGTGTSGGTDTQYF. The DNA for the CDR3 is TGTGCCTGGAGTGGGACAGGGACTAGCGGGGGTACAGATACGCAGTATTTT.

The CDR3 loop reads CASIEQGYGYTF. CDR3 DNA: TGTGCCAGCATAGAGCAGGGCTATGGCTACACCTTC. The chain employs TRBV2 and TRBJ1-2; the D gene is possibly TRBD1 (5 bases). The CDR3 length is 12 residues. Trimming took off 7 bases at V and 4 bases at J, with 10 bases between the two ends. Per germline, CDR1 SNHLY and CDR2 FYNNEI.

By its share, this clone is medium-sized (0.01 to 0.1%). The chain recombines TRBV5-1 with TRBJ2-7, with D perhaps matching TRBD2 (6 bases). The germline gives CDR1 SGHRS, CDR2 YFSETQ. The CDR3 extends over 16 amino acids. With 3 bases removed from V and 5 bases from J, the gap between germline ends came to 21 bases. In DNA, the CDR3 is TGCGCCAGCAGCTCCCTTAATGTTGGTGGAGGGGACGAGCAGTACTTC. It codes for CASSSLNVGGGDEQYF.

CDR3 sequence (DNA): TGTGCCAGCAGCCCGGGACTAGCGGGGGGGATCGGGGAGCTGTTTTTT. Translated: CASSPGLAGGIGELFF. J is TRBJ2-2 and V is TRBV5-4, with 16 bases identical to TRBD2. V lost 4 bases to trimming and J lost 7 bases; unmatched junction nucleotides: 4. Germline lookup yields CDR1 SGHNT and CDR2 YYREEE (reference sequence). This CDR3 has 16 amino acids.

The chain employs TRBV19 and TRBJ2-7; 7 bases agree with TRBD1. The V and J ends lost 5 bases and 2 bases, in that order; junction bases with no gene match: 6. The CDR3 totals 14 residues. Per germline, CDR1 LNHDA and CDR2 SQIVND (reference sequence). CDR3 coding DNA: TGTGCCAGTAGTCCCGGGACAGCTGCCTACGAGCAGTACTTC. Its translation: CASSPGTAAYEQYF.

The chain is built from TRBV11-1 and TRBJ1-2; maybe TRBD1 (6 bases). Germline loops: CDR1 SGHAT, CDR2 FQDESV (reference sequence). This CDR3 region has 13 residues. V lost 5 bases to trimming and J lost 6 bases, with 13 bases between them. The CDR3 bases are TGTGCCAGCAGCGGCAGGGGATGGGATGGCTACACCTTC. Amino acid sequence: CASSGRGWDGYTF.

This sequence joins TRBV6-5 and TRBJ1-6; no clear D. The V gene's germline CDR1 is MNHEY and CDR2 SVGAGI. The CDR3 has 13 residues. V was clipped by 6 bases and J by 2 bases, with 5 bases between them. The CDR3 DNA sequence: TGTGCCAGCAGACAAACCTATAATTCACCCCTCCACTTT. Translation gives CASRQTYNSPLHF.

The chain combines TRBV11-2 with TRBJ2-3; 9 bases fit TRBD2. Per the germline V gene, CDR1 is SGHAT and CDR2 is FQNNGV. Trimming took 1 base from V and 1 from J; bases not matched to a gene: 6. The CDR3 is 17 amino acids. In nucleotides, the CDR3 is TGTGCCAGCAGCTTAGCCGCGGGGGGGCCGGGCACAGATACGCAGTATTTT. Residues: CASSLAAGGPGTDTQYF.

This rearrangement joins TRBV11-2 to TRBJ1-4; 10 nucleotides match TRBD1. J was trimmed by 8 bases and V by 1 base; bases with no gene match: 13. The CDR3 runs to 18 residues. CDR1 and CDR2 (germline): SGHAT, FQNNGV. The CDR3 region has the DNA TGTGCCAGCAGCTTAGCCGGGGACAGGGGTAAAAGAGAGGAAAAACTGTTTTTT. It yields the protein CASSLAGDRGKREEKLFF.

CDR3 DNA: TGTGCCAGCAGTCTCCAAGGGCAGGGGGGCTACACCTTC. It specifies CASSLQGQGGYTF. The V and J genes are TRBV9 and TRBJ1-2; a weak D match, TRBD1 (6 bases). CDR1 is SGDLS and CDR2 is YYNGEE in the germline V gene. The V and J ends lost 5 bases and 8 bases respectively, with 16 bases between them. This CDR3 contains 13 residues.

The rearrangement links TRBV5-1 to TRBJ1-1; the D is unclear. V was shortened by 3 bases and J by 0 bases, with 6 bases between the two germline ends. This CDR3 comprises 13 residues. Germline-derived CDR1 and CDR2 are SGHRS and YFSETQ. In DNA, the CDR3 is TGCGCCAGCAGCTCCCTAATGAACACTGAAGCTTTCTTT. Its protein product is CASSSLMNTEAFF.

V usage is TRBV30 and J usage is TRBJ2-2; D perhaps matches TRBD1 (6 bases). Germline loops: CDR1 GTSNPN, CDR2 SVGIG (reference sequence). The CDR3 is 14 residues long. V gave up 7 bases and J gave up 5 bases, with 17 bases separating them. CDR3 DNA sequence: TGTGCCTACTACAGGGCAGAGGGTACCGGGGAGCTGTTTTTT. It translates to CAYYRAEGTGELFF.

The chain uses TRBV5-1 and TRBJ2-6; D possibly corresponds to TRBD2 (6 bases). Deletions cut 0 bases from V and 0 bases from J, with 13 bases between. The germline CDR1 and CDR2 sequences are SGHRS and YFSETQ. The CDR3 length is 18 residues. CDR3 in DNA: TGCGCCAGCAGCTTGGGTGGGACTGATAGCTCTGGGGCCAACGTCCTGACTTTC. It specifies CASSLGGTDSSGANVLTF.

CDR3 sequence reads: CAWRDPRANQPQHF. The CDR3 nucleotides read TGTGCCTGGAGGGACCCGAGGGCCAATCAGCCCCAGCATTTT. This chain uses TRBV30 with TRBJ1-5, with unresolved D. Trimming shortened V by 3 bases and J by 3 bases, and 12 bases separated the two germline ends. Germline V gives CDR1 GTSNPN, CDR2 SVGIG (reference sequence). The length of the CDR3 is 14 residues. Supplemented by reference TRBV30 and TRBJ1-5, the full variable domain reads SQTIHQWPATLVQPVGSPLSLECTVEGTSNPNLYWYRQAAGRGLQLLFYSVGIGQISSEVPQNLSASRPQDRQFILSSKKLLLSDSGFYLCAWRDPRANQPQHFGDGTRLSIL.

This clone was detected only a few times. This chain uses TRBV11-2 with TRBJ1-3; the D is unclear. V was trimmed by 2 bases and J by 0 bases, leaving 5 bases between them. This CDR3 has 14 amino acids. Germline V lookup: CDR1 SGHAT, CDR2 FQNNGV. Written as DNA, the CDR3 is TGTGCCAGCAGCTTAATTAGCTCTGGAAACACCATATATTTT. Amino acid sequence: CASSLISSGNTIYF.

V and J are TRBV27 and TRBJ2-7; possible D gene TRBD2, 7 bases. The ends were cut back, 5 bases at V and 4 bases at J, with 12 bases in the middle. The V gene's germline CDR1 is MNHEY and CDR2 SMNVEV (reference sequence). The CDR3 totals 13 residues. This chain's CDR3 is CASSQGRGYEQYV. CDR3 bases: TGTGCCAGCAGTCAGGGGAGGGGGTACGAGCAGTACGTC.

Remarks on this clone: Within the sample, other DNA sequences also encode this same CDR3. The chain is built from TRBV2 and TRBJ1-1, with 9 bases matching TRBD1. Losses at the gene ends were 1 base for V and 1 base for J; bases not matched to a gene: 7. The CDR3 consists of 17 residues. Germline V CDR1 and CDR2: SNHLY, FYNNEI. CDR3 nucleotides: TGTGCCAGCAGTGAAGGAGGGACAGGGCGAAGGAACACTGAAGCTTTCTTT. Its protein is CASSEGGTGRRNTEAFF. Full variable domain (rest looked up from reference TRBV2 and TRBJ1-1): EPEVTQTPSHQVTQMGQEVILRCVPISNHLYFYWYRQILGQKVEFLVSFYNNEISEKSEIFDDQFSVERPDGSNFTLKIRSTKLEDSAMYFCASSEGGTGRRNTEAFFGQGTRLTVV.